These 6 T cell receptor beta chains were sequenced from one sample in a study of cytomegalovirus exposure and HLA in healthy donors. The table came from immunoSEQ multiplex PCR; TCRdb's copy has only in-frame clones and leaves some out. The sample lists approximately 99,000 clones, 90% to 96% occurring once. Input material: PBMCs. Receptors originate from a young woman in good health and CMV-seronegative.

There are a few counts of this clone. J is TRBJ1-1 and V is TRBV6-4, with D possibly being TRBD1 (5 bases). From germline, CDR1 is MRHNA and CDR2 SNTAGT. The germline V and J ends were trimmed by 4 bases and 4 bases, with 10 bases remaining between them. The CDR3 is 13 residues long. The CDR3: CASSAGDSTEAFF. The CDR3, as DNA: TGTGCCAGCAGTGCTGGAGACAGCACTGAAGCTTTCTTT.

The chain combines TRBV19 with TRBJ1-5; D possibly corresponds to TRBD1 (5 bases). The V and J ends lost 0 bases and 2 bases respectively, with 8 bases between them. This CDR3 region has 15 residues. From germline, CDR1 is LNHDA and CDR2 SQIVND (reference sequence). The CDR3 loop reads CASSIDRVGNQPQHF. The DNA for the CDR3 is TGTGCCAGTAGTATAGACAGGGTAGGCAATCAGCCCCAGCATTTT.

This rearrangement joins TRBV7-2 to TRBJ1-1; D ambiguous. The length of the CDR3 is 15 residues. Trimming removed 2 bases from V and 2 bases from J, with 12 bases in between. The germline CDR1 and CDR2 sequences are SGHTA and FQGNSA. The CDR3 loop reads CASSLYGSENTEAFF. The DNA for the CDR3 is TGTGCCAGCAGCTTATATGGCAGCGAAAACACTGAAGCTTTCTTT. The variable domain in full, completed from reference TRBV7-2 and TRBJ1-1, reads GAGVSQSPSNKVTEKGKDVELRCDPISGHTALYWYRQSLGQGLEFLIYFQGNSAPDKSGLPSDRFSAERTGGSVSTLTIQRTQQEDSAVYLCASSLYGSENTEAFFGQGTRLTVV.

This clone was recorded once. The V gene is TRBV14, the J gene TRBJ2-7; TRBD1 matches 7 bases. The CDR3 runs 13 residues. V gave up 4 bases and J gave up 3 bases; unmatched junction bases: 3. The germline V gene encodes CDR1 SGHDN and CDR2 FVKESK. The chain's CDR3 is CASSLRGNYEQYF. In nucleotides, the CDR3 is TGTGCCAGCAGCCTCAGGGGGAACTACGAGCAGTACTTC.

The J gene is TRBJ1-2, the V gene TRBV4-1; TRBD1 might be the D (5 bases). There are 17 residues in the CDR3. Germline V gene data show CDR1 as MGHRA and CDR2 as YSYEKL. The V gene lost 1 base and the J gene lost 8 bases, with 23 bases spanning the gap. This CDR3 reads CASSQAPLGVRGRGYTF. CDR3 nucleotide sequence: TGCGCCAGCAGCCAAGCCCCATTGGGGGTCCGCGGGAGAGGCTACACCTTC.

The V gene is TRBV7-9, the J gene TRBJ1-1, with unresolved D. CDR1 SEHNR and CDR2 FQNEAQ come from the germline V gene (reference sequence). The CDR3 has 15 residues. V shed 3 bases and J shed 2 bases, with 13 bases lying between them. The CDR3 reads CASSFPRAENTEAFF. CDR3 DNA sequence: TGTGCCAGCAGCTTCCCCCGTGCAGAAAACACTGAAGCTTTCTTT.